The 4 T cell receptor beta chains presented below share a single source sample, sequenced in a study of identical twins. One entry per CDR3 protein results from TCRdb running MiXCR on the 5' RACE reads. The data hold 350,000 to 450,000 distinct CDR3 sequences, with approximately 17% observed a single time. Material for sequencing was naive T cells sorted from blood. The receptors derive from a man between 45 and 60 years old in good health.

The chain is built from TRBV12-3 or TRBV12-4 and TRBJ2-3; D remains ambiguous. Deletions cut 5 bases from V and 7 bases from J, with 16 bases between. The CDR3 runs 14 residues. The CDR3 loop reads CASSPGVPPNTQYF. In DNA, the CDR3 is TGTGCCAGCAGTCCCGGAGTTCCCCCAAATACGCAGTATTTT.

A few counts support this clonotype. The CDR3 nucleotides read TGTGCCAGCAGCAAAGGGGTCACACAGGGGGCAAGACAGCCCCAGCATTTT. Translated: CASSKGVTQGARQPQHF. V usage is TRBV21-1 and J usage is TRBJ1-5; TRBD1 is the table's D call and was not checked against the DNA. TRBV21-1 counts as a pseudogene. This CDR3 has 17 amino acids.

This clonotype was observed a handful of times. The rearrangement joins TRBV4-3 to TRBJ2-7; D is uncertain. V was trimmed by 6 bases and J by 6 bases, leaving 18 bases between them. The germline V gene encodes CDR1 LGHNA and CDR2 YSLEER. The CDR3 extends over 14 amino acids. This CDR3 is CASSQNTDLGEQYF. Here the CDR3 DNA reads TGCGCCAGCAGTCAAAATACTGATCTGGGCGAGCAGTACTTC.

The V call is TRBV27, the J call TRBJ2-1; 8 nucleotides line up with TRBD2. CDR1 is MNHEY, CDR2 SMNVEV, per germline (reference sequence). The V segment lost 6 bases and the J segment 0 bases; nucleotides outside the gene matches: 4. CDR3 length: 15 residues. This CDR3 reads CASSRGTSSYNEQFF. CDR3 nucleotides: TGTGCCAGCAGCCGCGGGACTAGCTCCTACAATGAGCAGTTCTTC.